This entry concerns a single T cell receptor (beta chain). This sample was included in a study of T cell responses to AZD1222 COVID-19 vaccine. Sequencing was performed with immunoSEQ multiplex PCR; in TCRdb, only in-frame clones are kept and a portion is missing. The sample has some 200,000 clones, about 92% seen once. V lost 1 base and J 1 base, leaving 7 bases between the germline ends. This CDR3 spans 14 amino acids. The germline CDR1 and CDR2 sequences are SNHLY and FYNNEI. The receptor was derived from an adult in good health. The sequencing here drew on peripheral blood, taken on day 0 of MenACWY control vaccination. The J gene is TRBJ1-2, the V gene TRBV2; D may be TRBD1 (5 bases). The CDR3 DNA reads as TGTGCCAGCAGTGAAGTGGGGGGTAACTATGGCTACACCTTC. Amino acids: CASSEVGGNYGYTF.